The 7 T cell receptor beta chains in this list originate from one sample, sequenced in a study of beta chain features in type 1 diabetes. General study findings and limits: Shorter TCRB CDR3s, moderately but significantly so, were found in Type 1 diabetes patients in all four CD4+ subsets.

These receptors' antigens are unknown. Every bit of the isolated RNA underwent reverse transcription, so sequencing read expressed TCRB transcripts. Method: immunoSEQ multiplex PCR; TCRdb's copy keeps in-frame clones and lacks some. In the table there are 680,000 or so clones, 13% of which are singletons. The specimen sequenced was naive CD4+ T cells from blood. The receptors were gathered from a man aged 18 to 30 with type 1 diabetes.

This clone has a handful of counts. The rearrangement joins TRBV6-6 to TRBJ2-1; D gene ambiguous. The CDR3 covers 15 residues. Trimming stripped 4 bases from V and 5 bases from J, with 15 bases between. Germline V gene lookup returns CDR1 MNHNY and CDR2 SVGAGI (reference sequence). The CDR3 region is CASSSHQNQDNEQFF. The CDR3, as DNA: TGTGCCAGCAGTTCGCACCAAAACCAGGACAATGAGCAGTTCTTC.

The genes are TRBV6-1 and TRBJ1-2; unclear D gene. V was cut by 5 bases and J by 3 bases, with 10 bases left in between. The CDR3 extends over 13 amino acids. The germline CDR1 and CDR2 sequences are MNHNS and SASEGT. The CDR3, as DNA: TGTGCCAGCAGTCTCAACGGACACTATGGCTACACCTTC. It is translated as CASSLNGHYGYTF.

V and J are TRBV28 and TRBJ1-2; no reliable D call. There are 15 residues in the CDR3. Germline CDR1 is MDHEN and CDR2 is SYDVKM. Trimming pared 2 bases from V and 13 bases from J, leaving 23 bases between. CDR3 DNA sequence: TGTGCCAGCAGTTTACCCAGCCAGGCCCCCCGACGGGTCACCTTC. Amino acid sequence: CASSLPSQAPRRVTF.

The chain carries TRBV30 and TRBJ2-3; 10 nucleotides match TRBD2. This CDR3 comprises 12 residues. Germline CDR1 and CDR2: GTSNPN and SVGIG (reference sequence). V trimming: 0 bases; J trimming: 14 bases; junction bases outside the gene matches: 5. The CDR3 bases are TGTGCCTGGAGTGTACAGGCTAGCGGGGGGTATTTT. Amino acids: CAWSVQASGGYF.

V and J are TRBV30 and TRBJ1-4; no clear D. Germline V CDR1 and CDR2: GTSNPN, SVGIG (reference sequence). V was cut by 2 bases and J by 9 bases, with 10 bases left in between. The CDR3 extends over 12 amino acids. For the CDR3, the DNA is TGTGCCTGGAGTTTTTTATCGAAAAAACTGTTTTTT. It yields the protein CAWSFLSKKLFF. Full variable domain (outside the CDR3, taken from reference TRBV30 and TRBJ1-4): SQTIHQWPATLVQPVGSPLSLECTVEGTSNPNLYWYRQAAGRGLQLLFYSVGIGQISSEVPQNLSASRPQDRQFILSSKKLLLSDSGFYLCAWSFLSKKLFFGSGTQLSVL.

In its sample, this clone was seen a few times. This chain's CDR3 is CASGGQVNQPQHF. The CDR3, as DNA: TGTGCTAGTGGTGGACAGGTCAATCAGCCCCAGCATTTT. The J gene is TRBJ1-5, the V gene TRBV12-5, with 7 nucleotides matching TRBD1. Germline V gene data show CDR1 as LGHNT and CDR2 as FRNRAP. The length of the CDR3 is 13 residues. V lost 5 bases and J lost 3; bases outside the gene matches: 1.

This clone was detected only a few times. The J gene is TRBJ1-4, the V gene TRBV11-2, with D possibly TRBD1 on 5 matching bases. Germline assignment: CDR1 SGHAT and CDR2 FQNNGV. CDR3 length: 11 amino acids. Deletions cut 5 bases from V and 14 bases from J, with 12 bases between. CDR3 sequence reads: CASSPGAGLFF. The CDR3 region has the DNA TGTGCCAGCAGCCCTGGGGCGGGGCTGTTTTTT.